Listed below are T cell receptor beta chains from one sample, sequenced in a study of blood T cell repertoires in COVID-19. Sequenced by immunoSEQ multiplex PCR; TCRdb stores in-frame clones only, minus some. The sample holds roughly 99,000 clones, 84% seen once. Sequencing was carried out using peripheral blood. These receptors all come from a human donor in a cohort sampled during active COVID-19. CDR3s include the opening cysteine and the closing phenylalanine or tryptophan. The D gene is left open where the match is weak. Clone size is given for some rows only: seen once, a few or many times, or a class if the clone is expanded.

>TRBV19|many|NA|TRBJ2-2
TGTGCCAGTAGCCAACAGGGTACCGGGGAGCTGTTTTTT
CASSQQGTGELFF
>TRBV7-3|NA|TRBD2|TRBJ2-5
TGTGCCAGCAGCCTCAATCCCGGACTAGCCGAGCAGACCCAGTACTTC
CASSLNPGLAEQTQYF
>TRBV9|NA|TRBD1|TRBJ2-7
TGTGCCAGCAGCGAGGGACAGGGTAACTACGAGCAGTACTTC
CASSEGQGNYEQYF
>TRBV6-5|NA|TRBD2|TRBJ2-3
TGTGCCAGCAGTTACCGCAGCGGGAGAGGCACAGATACGCAGTATTTT
CASSYRSGRGTDTQYF
>TRBV5-1|NA|NA|TRBJ1-1
TGCGCCAGCAGCTTGGGTGGTGGCGGAGGGAACACTGAAGCTTTCTTT
CASSLGGGGGNTEAFF
>TRBV6-5|NA|TRBD1|TRBJ2-5
TGTGCCAGCAGGACAGGGGGGAGGGAGACCCAGTACTTC
CASRTGGRETQYF
>TRBV18|few|NA|TRBJ1-6
TGTGCCAGCTCACCCATTCCGCCCGGGGTGAGCTCCTATAATTCACCCCTCCACTTT
CASSPIPPGVSSYNSPLHF
>TRBV16|NA|NA|TRBJ1-2
TGTGCCAGCAGCCAATTCTACGGCTACACCTTC
CASSQFYGYTF
>TRBV10-3|NA|NA|TRBJ2-7
TGTGCCATCAGTGAGTCGAGGGTAGCAAAGAGCTCCTACGAGCAGTACTTC
CAISESRVAKSSYEQYF
>TRBV27|NA|TRBD2|TRBJ2-3
TGTGCCAGCAGTTTTAAATCGACTAGCGGAAGCACAGATACGCAGTATTTT
CASSFKSTSGSTDTQYF
>TRBV6-5|NA|NA|TRBJ1-1
TGTGCCAGCAGCCACCCGGGGGGCACTGAAGCTTTCTTT
CASSHPGGTEAFF
>TRBV27|once|TRBD1|TRBJ1-4
TGTGCCAGCAGTTTCTCCAGGGGGTATAATGAAAAACTGTTTTTT
CASSFSRGYNEKLFF
>TRBV20-1|NA|NA|TRBJ1-6
TGCAGTGCTAGTTTGGGGGGTCCGTCTAGCTCCTATAATTCACCCCTCCACTTT
CSASLGGPSSSYNSPLHF
>TRBV6-2/TRBV6-3|NA|TRBD1|TRBJ1-1
TGTGCCAGCAGTTACACCGGGACAGTTGAAGCTTTCTTT
CASSYTGTVEAFF
>TRBV12-3/TRBV12-4|NA|NA|TRBJ1-1
TGTGCCAGCACAAAACAGGGGAACACTGAAGCTTTCTTT
CASTKQGNTEAFF
>TRBV3-1/TRBV3-2|NA|NA|TRBJ2-1
TGTGCCAGCAGCCAAGACACAGGGCCCTACAATGAGCAGTTCTTC
CASSQDTGPYNEQFF
>TRBV18|NA|TRBD1|TRBJ1-1
TGTGCCAGCTCACCACAGGGGGCGGACACTGAAGCTTTCTTT
CASSPQGADTEAFF
>TRBV2|NA|NA|TRBJ2-5
TGTGCCAGCAGTGCAGGACTGCTGGAGACCCAGTACTTC
CASSAGLLETQYF
>TRBV19|NA|TRBD2|TRBJ2-2
TGTGCCAGTAGTGAGGGACTAGCGGGAGGCCCCGGGGAGCTGTTTTTT
CASSEGLAGGPGELFF
>TRBV6-6|once|NA|TRBJ1-5
TGTGCCAGCAGTTACGGGACACCTAAGGATCAGCCCCAGCATTTT
CASSYGTPKDQPQHF
>TRBV5-4|NA|TRBD2|TRBJ2-3
TGTGCCAGCAGCTTGGAGTCGATGGGCGGGAGGGCCGGTACGCAGTATTTT
CASSLESMGGRAGTQYF
>TRBV14|NA|NA|TRBJ2-2
TGTGCCAGCAGCCAAGACCAGGGGGGATACACCGGGGAGCTGTTTTTT
CASSQDQGGYTGELFF
>TRBV11-2|NA|NA|TRBJ2-1
TGTGCCAGCAGCTTGCCGGGACAAAAGGCCTACAATGAGCAGTTCTTC
CASSLPGQKAYNEQFF
>TRBV5-1|few|NA|TRBJ2-7
TGCGCCAGCAGCGAAGGGGCCTACGAGCAGTACTTC
CASSEGAYEQYF
>TRBV3-1/TRBV3-2|NA|NA|TRBJ2-3
TGTGCCAGCAGCCAAGACCCCACTAGAGCAGATACGCAGTATTTT
CASSQDPTRADTQYF
>TRBV30|NA|TRBD2|TRBJ2-5
TGTGCTACAGGATGGGCCGCGGGAGGGACTGGTGGAGAGACCCAGTACTTC
CATGWAAGGTGGETQYF
>TRBV4-1|NA|NA|TRBJ2-1
TGCGCCAGCAGCCAACCCGCGAGGGGGGGGCAGTGGTATGAGCAGTTCTTC
CASSQPARGGQWYEQFF
>TRBV10-3|NA|NA|TRBJ2-1
TGTGCCATCAGTGAGTCGCAGGACAATGAGCAGTTCTTC
CAISESQDNEQFF
>TRBV2|NA|TRBD2|TRBJ2-7
TGTGCCAGCACCCGGGGGGTAGCGGGATCCTACGAGCAGTACTTC
CASTRGVAGSYEQYF
>TRBV12-5|NA|TRBD2|TRBJ2-2
TGTGCTAGTGGACGAAGCGGGAGCGCTAACACCGGGGAGCTGTTTTTT
CASGRSGSANTGELFF
>TRBV7-9|NA|NA|TRBJ1-5
TGTGCCAGCAGCTATACAGCCAATCAGCCCCAGCATTTT
CASSYTANQPQHF
>TRBV28|NA|TRBD1|TRBJ1-2
TGTGCCAGCAGTATGCAATCGACAGGGGGCCGTGGCTACACCTTC
CASSMQSTGGRGYTF
>TRBV11-3|NA|NA|TRBJ2-1
TGTGCCAGCAGCCCGGGACTCCAAGACAATGAGCAGTTCTTC
CASSPGLQDNEQFF
>TRBV11-2|NA|TRBD2|TRBJ2-7
TGTGCCAGCAGCTTGGCGCGCGGGGGGCTAACCGGGTACGAGCAGTACTTC
CASSLARGGLTGYEQYF
>TRBV20-1|NA|NA|TRBJ1-1
TGCAGTGGGAGCACGAACACTGAAGCTTTCTTT
CSGSTNTEAFF
>TRBV6-6|once|TRBD1|TRBJ2-5
TGTGCCAGCAGCCACAGGGGAGACCAAGAGACCCAGTACTTC
CASSHRGDQETQYF
>TRBV5-6|NA|TRBD2|TRBJ2-2
TGTGCCAGCAGCTTGGGACTAGCGGTAAACACCGGGGAGCTGTTTTTT
CASSLGLAVNTGELFF
>TRBV19|NA|TRBD1|TRBJ2-1
TGTGCCAGTAGTACAGGGGGCAATGAGCAGTTCTTC
CASSTGGNEQFF
>TRBV7-2|once|TRBD1|TRBJ2-1
TGTGCCAGCAGCACCGACAGGGTTGTGCAGTTCTTC
CASSTDRVVQFF
>TRBV24-1|few|TRBD2|TRBJ2-5
TGTGCCACCAGTGATGGCCAGGGAGGGTCTGGTGTTGAGACCCAGTACTTC
CATSDGQGGSGVETQYF
>TRBV28|NA|TRBD1|TRBJ1-3
TGTGCCAGCAGTTTATCCCCACCGGGACAGGGGGCTTACACCATATATTTT
CASSLSPPGQGAYTIYF
>TRBV10-3|NA|NA|TRBJ1-6
TGTGCCATCTCGGCAGGGGATTCTTCACCCCTCCACTTT
CAISAGDSSPLHF
>TRBV5-1|NA|TRBD1|TRBJ2-5
TGCGCCAGCAGCTTGATGACAGGGGTGGAGGAGACCCAGTACTTC
CASSLMTGVEETQYF
>TRBV10-1|few|NA|TRBJ2-2
TGCGCCAGCATTAGGCAACAGGATTTTTACACCGGGGAGCTGTTTTTT
CASIRQQDFYTGELFF
>TRBV25-1|NA|TRBD1|TRBJ1-6
TGTGCCAGCACCTGGGGCCGGACAGGGTCTAATTCACCCCTCCACTTT
CASTWGRTGSNSPLHF
>TRBV7-2|NA|NA|TRBJ1-5
TGTGCCAGCAGCTTAGCGACAGTCAACAGGGAATGGGGCAATCAGCCCCAGCATTTT
CASSLATVNREWGNQPQHF
>TRBV4-2|NA|TRBD1|TRBJ1-1
TGTGCCAGCAGCCAAGATAAGGGACAGACGAACACTGAAGCTTTCTTT
CASSQDKGQTNTEAFF
>TRBV2|NA|NA|TRBJ2-7
TGTGCCAGCAGTGAACAGGGGCGCCGAGGAAGTTACGAGCAGTACTTC
CASSEQGRRGSYEQYF
>TRBV2|NA|NA|TRBJ2-7
TGTGCCAGCAGGTTAGAGGGAATGGACCTGGGCACAGAGGACGGGCAGTACTTC
CASRLEGMDLGTEDGQYF
>TRBV20-1|few|NA|TRBJ2-1
TGCAGTGCCCTACGGGGGGAGCAGTTCTTC
CSALRGEQFF
>TRBV5-1|NA|TRBD2|TRBJ2-2
TGCGCCAGCAGCTTGTTAGCGGGATCGAACACCGGGGAGCTGTTTTTT
CASSLLAGSNTGELFF
>TRBV11-2|NA|NA|TRBJ1-2
TGTGCCAGCAGTGCAAATGTTGGGACAATAAACTATGGCTACACCTTC
CASSANVGTINYGYTF
>TRBV7-2|NA|TRBD2|TRBJ2-1
TGTGCCAGCAGCTTAGGGACTAGCGCCTCCGAGCAGTTCTTC
CASSLGTSASEQFF
>TRBV20-1|NA|TRBD1|TRBJ1-2
TGCAGTGCTAGTGAGGGGGCAGGTGGCTACACCTTC
CSASEGAGGYTF
>TRBV4-2|NA|TRBD1|TRBJ2-6
TGTGCCAGCAGCCAAGGGACAGGGCAGGCTGGGGCCAACGTCCTGACTTTC
CASSQGTGQAGANVLTF